This T cell receptor (beta chain) was documented in a study of blood T cell repertoires in COVID-19. Losses at the gene ends were 1 base for V and 2 bases for J; bases not matched to a gene: 3. The V gene's germline CDR1 is WSHSY and CDR2 SAAADI. The CDR3 consists of 16 residues. The repertoire was sequenced with immunoSEQ multiplex PCR; TCRdb's copy has only in-frame clones and lacks some. Among fewer than 350,000 clones listed, 70% to 90% were seen once. Input material: PBMCs or T cells enriched from blood (not recorded which). The sequence came from a woman in her 30s who had recovered from COVID-19. The chain combines TRBV10-2 with TRBJ1-3; 9 bases are shared with TRBD1. CDR3 sequence reads: CASSELTGGTGNTIYF. The CDR3 DNA reads as TGCGCCAGCAGTGAGTTGACAGGGGGAACTGGAAACACCATATATTTT.